Presented here are 9 T cell receptor beta chains from one specimen sequenced in a study of naive and memory T cell subsets. Study outcomes and limitations: A few larger clonotypes appeared in naive repertoires, especially CD8, possibly memory cells re-expressing CD45RA.

Their antigen targets remain unknown. Both TRBC1 and TRBC2 were covered by a beta constant-region primer of two equimolar oligonucleotides. The ligated cDNA underwent four PCR rounds using SP2 and nested alpha and beta constant-region primers. TCRdb recomputed calls from the UMI-ligation and nested PCR reads with MiXCR, one row per CDR3 protein. The sample has around 100,000 distinct CDR3 sequences, roughly 15% seen once. Sequenced: naive CD8+ T cells from blood. The receptors shown here come from a human donor in good health.

The rearrangement joins TRBV4-2 to TRBJ2-2; D is unclear. The germline V and J ends were trimmed by 4 bases and 2 bases, with 8 bases remaining between them. Germline-derived CDR1 and CDR2 are LGHNA and YNFKEQ. The CDR3 length is 14 residues. The CDR3 sequence is CASSPRHNTGELFF. The CDR3 DNA is TGTGCCAGCAGCCCTCGACATAACACCGGGGAGCTGTTTTTT.

CDR3 loop: CSVRLGSNTEAFF. CDR3 nucleotides: TGCAGCGTTAGGCTGGGGAGTAACACTGAAGCTTTCTTT. This chain joins TRBV29-1 and TRBJ1-1; D is unresolved. V was trimmed by 5 bases and J by 2 bases, leaving 12 bases between them. The V gene's germline CDR1 is SQVTM and CDR2 ANQGSEA. This CDR3 comprises 13 residues.

As to this clonotype: The junction departs from germline at one end; a sequencing error may be responsible. The chain couples TRBV5-4 to TRBJ2-3, with D hard to call. CDR3 length: 15 amino acids. Germline assignment: CDR1 SGHNT and CDR2 YYREEE (reference sequence). CDR3 loop: CAISLAVTSTDTQYF. The CDR3 nucleotides read TGTGCCATCAGCTTGGCCGTGACTAGCACAGATACGCAGTATTTT. Full variable domain (outside the CDR3, taken from reference TRBV5-4 and TRBJ2-3): ETGVTQSPTHLIKTRGQQVTLRCSSQSGHNTVSWYQQALGQGPQFIFQYYREEENGRGNFPPRFSGLQFPNYSSELNVNALELDDSALYLCAISLAVTSTDTQYFGPGTRLTVL.

There are a few counts of this clonotype. V is TRBV4-2 and J is TRBJ2-7; D unclear. CDR1 is LGHNA and CDR2 is YNFKEQ in the germline V gene. The CDR3 sequence is 15 residues long. V lost 0 bases, J lost 6 bases, and 15 bases lay in between. CDR3 protein: CASSQEGLITGEQYF. For the CDR3, the DNA is TGTGCCAGCAGCCAAGAAGGTTTGATAACTGGCGAGCAGTACTTC.

This clonotype came up a few times. The V call is TRBV5-1, the J call TRBJ2-7; D might be TRBD2 (6 bases). Germline V gene lookup returns CDR1 SGHRS and CDR2 YFSETQ. This CDR3 has 15 residues. Between the trimmed V and J ends, which lost 1 base and 3 bases, there was a span of 14 bases. CDR3 in amino acids: CASSLTSSEFYEQYF. In DNA, the CDR3 is TGCGCCAGCAGCTTGACGTCTAGCGAATTCTACGAGCAGTACTTC.

The genes are TRBV6-2 or TRBV6-3 and TRBJ1-1; 10 bases fit TRBD1. This CDR3 is 15 amino acids long. CDR1 MNHEY and CDR2 SVGEGT come from the germline V gene. V lost 7 bases and J lost 0; bases outside the gene matches: 5. The CDR3 DNA is TGTGCCAGCACCGGACAGGGGGTGATGAACACTGAAGCTTTCTTT. Its protein product is CASTGQGVMNTEAFF.

This clonotype was seen a few times. The chain combines TRBV7-2 with TRBJ1-6; 12 nucleotides line up with TRBD1. Trimming at V came to 6 bases and at J to 8 bases, leaving 5 bases not matched to a gene. There are 15 residues in the CDR3. CDR1 and CDR2 from the germline V gene are SGHTA and FQGNSA. The CDR3 spells CASRPGTGGDSPLHF. CDR3 sequence (DNA): TGTGCCAGCAGGCCCGGGACAGGGGGCGATTCACCCCTCCACTTT.

This clonotype was counted between two and nine times. This chain connects TRBV11-2 to TRBJ2-7; 9 nucleotides line up with TRBD2. Per the germline V gene, CDR1 is SGHAT and CDR2 is FQNNGV. V shed 5 bases, J shed 0 bases, and the junction held 11 bases outside the gene matches. This CDR3 has 17 residues. CDR3 region: CASSHILLAGSSYEQYF. The DNA of the CDR3 is TGTGCCAGCAGCCACATACTCCTAGCGGGGAGCTCCTACGAGCAGTACTTC.

This clonotype was seen more than once but under ten times. The genes are TRBV20-1 and TRBJ2-1, with 12 bases identical to TRBD2. Germline CDR1 reads DFQATT; CDR2 reads SNEGSKA (reference sequence). This CDR3 has 16 residues. The J segment lost 9 bases and the V segment lost 0 bases, leaving 9 bases of the junction unmatched. CDR3 coding DNA: TGCAGTGCTAGAGAGACGGGCCTAGCGGGGGGGCGTGAGCAGTTCTTC. Its protein product is CSARETGLAGGREQFF.